One sample yielded the 2 T cell receptor beta chains listed below, sequenced in a study of T cell responses to AZD1222 COVID-19 vaccine. Libraries were prepared by immunoSEQ multiplex PCR; TCRdb keeps only in-frame clonotypes and omits some of them. The sample includes approximately 150,000 clones, roughly 92% of them seen just once. The material was peripheral blood, obtained on day 0 of AZD1222 vaccination. These receptors came from an adult in good health.

The chain couples TRBV5-4 to TRBJ1-2; possibly TRBD1 for D (6 bases). CDR1 and CDR2 from the germline V gene are SGHNT and YYREEE (reference sequence). CDR3 length equals 15 residues. Trimming shortened V by 0 bases and J by 4 bases, and 13 bases separated the two germline ends. The CDR3 nucleotides read TGTGCCAGCAGCTTGGAAACCGGACAGCTCTATGGCTACACCTTC. Translated, it gives CASSLETGQLYGYTF.

The chain combines TRBV4-2 with TRBJ1-2, with 7 bases matching TRBD1. In germline, CDR1 is LGHNA, CDR2 YNFKEQ. J gave up 3 bases and V 2 bases, and 15 bases lay outside the gene matches. The CDR3 consists of 18 residues. In DNA form, the CDR3 reads TGTGCCAGCAGCCAAAGAGCGGGACAGAGGAGAGAAGACTATGGCTACACCTTC. Translation gives CASSQRAGQRREDYGYTF.